These 22 T cell receptor beta chains were sequenced from one sample in a study of blood T cells in healthy people across ages. It was with a sample-barcoded 5' primer and a J-beta primer mix that a second PCR of roughly 6 to 11 cycles was run. Using its own MiXCR run on the 5' RACE reads, TCRdb lists one record per CDR3 protein. The sample yields roughly 900,000 distinct CDR3 sequences, about 48% seen once. The sequenced sample consisted of blood. These receptors all stem from a man between 25 and 39 years old in good health.

This clonotype appeared once. The J gene is TRBJ2-7, the V gene TRBV6-6; D unresolved. V dropped 5 bases and J dropped 5 bases, with 13 bases sitting between them. The CDR3 extends over 13 amino acids. Germline V gene data show CDR1 as MNHNY and CDR2 as SVGAGI (reference sequence). The CDR3 DNA reads as TGTGCCAGCAGTGACGTGAGTAACAACGAGCAGTACTTC. It specifies CASSDVSNNEQYF.

This rearrangement joins TRBV20-1 to TRBJ1-4; D is unresolved. The germline V gene encodes CDR1 DFQATT and CDR2 SNEGSKA (reference sequence). The CDR3 has 15 residues. V lost 0 bases, J lost 7 bases, and 15 bases lay in between. CDR3 nucleotides: TGCAGTGCTAGAGATGGCCGGGGAGTGAGTGAAAAACTGTTTTTT. It yields the protein CSARDGRGVSEKLFF.

This clonotype was seen more than once but under ten times. A read error may produce the germline difference seen at one junction end. The genes are TRBV7-7 and TRBJ2-5; 10 bases fit TRBD1. The J call is in doubt because the DNA end fits TRBJ2-7 better. The CDR3 covers 13 residues. Looked up from germline, CDR1 is SSHAT and CDR2 is FNYEAQ (reference sequence). The CDR3 here is CASSEDRGDEQYF. CDR3 nucleotides: TGTGCTAGCAGCGAGGACAGGGGGGACGAGCAGTACTTC.

The chain couples TRBV29-1 to TRBJ2-1; 10 positions agree with TRBD2. Per the germline V gene, CDR1 is SQVTM and CDR2 is ANQGSEA. V gave up 2 bases and J gave up 8 bases; unmatched junction bases: 3. CDR3 length equals 13 residues. CDR3 amino acids: CSVEPSGGDEQFF. In nucleotides, the CDR3 is TGCAGCGTTGAACCCAGCGGGGGGGATGAGCAGTTCTTC.

Worth noting for this clonotype: An end of the junction differs from the germline gene, which may be a read error. The chain employs TRBV11-2 and TRBJ2-3; 7 bases match TRBD2. The CDR3 covers 15 residues. From germline, CDR1 is SGHAT and CDR2 FQNNGV. CDR3 DNA: TGTGCCGGCAGCTTGCGGGGGACTAGCACAGATACGCAGTATTTT. It codes for CAGSLRGTSTDTQYF. The full variable domain, with the rest looked up from reference TRBV11-2 and TRBJ2-3, is EAGVAQSPRYKIIEKRQSVAFWCNPISGHATLYWYQQILGQGPKLLIQFQNNGVVDDSQLPKDRFSAERLKGVDSTLKIQPAKLEDSAVYLCAGSLRGTSTDTQYFGPGTRLTVL.

This clonotype was counted only a few times. V and J are TRBV18 and TRBJ2-1; 9 bases are shared with TRBD1. Unmatched junction bases numbered 10, after V lost 8 bases and J lost 5 bases. The CDR3 contains 15 residues. Looked up from germline, CDR1 is KGHSH and CDR2 is LQKENI. The CDR3 here is CASRKLQGADNEQFF. The CDR3 coding sequence is TGTGCCAGCCGCAAACTACAGGGGGCGGACAATGAGCAGTTCTTC.

The V and J genes are TRBV29-1 and TRBJ2-5, with 8 positions matching TRBD1. The CDR3 contains 13 residues. Germline CDR1 and CDR2: SQVTM and ANQGSEA. The junction had 8 bases not matched to a gene; V was cut back by 6 bases and J by 5 bases. CDR3 residues: CSVPRRGPETQYF. In DNA form, the CDR3 reads TGCAGCGTCCCCCGCAGGGGGCCGGAGACCCAGTACTTC.

V is TRBV6-2 or TRBV6-3 and J is TRBJ1-2, with D perhaps TRBD1 (6 bases). Germline CDR1 and CDR2: MNHEY and SVGEGT. V lost 6 bases to trimming and J lost 2 bases, with 13 bases between them. The CDR3 has 14 residues. CDR3 region: CASSQLGQNYGYTF. CDR3 bases: TGTGCCAGCAGCCAACTCGGACAGAACTATGGCTACACCTTC.

This chain connects TRBV3-1 to TRBJ2-1; 10 positions match TRBD2. The junction had 7 bases not matched to a gene; V was cut back by 6 bases and J by 8 bases. The germline CDR1 and CDR2 sequences are LGHDT and YNNKEL (reference sequence). This CDR3 contains 14 residues. The CDR3 here is CASRLAGAGYEQFF. In DNA, the CDR3 is TGTGCCAGCAGGCTAGCGGGGGCGGGGTATGAGCAGTTCTTC.

The rearrangement uses TRBV25-1 and TRBJ1-2; 7 positions agree with TRBD1. Looked up from germline, CDR1 is MGHDK and CDR2 is SYGVNS. With 4 bases clipped from V and 8 bases from J, the junction kept 4 bases outside the gene matches. The CDR3 totals 12 residues. DNA for the CDR3: TGTGCCAGCAGTGTGACAGGGTACGGCTACACCTTC. Amino acids: CASSVTGYGYTF.

In this sample, this clonotype turned up a few times. V usage is TRBV7-2 and J usage is TRBJ2-3; TRBD2 matches 7 bases. Germline V gives CDR1 SGHTA, CDR2 FQGNSA. The ends lost 1 base at V and 2 bases at J; junction bases unmatched: 3. The CDR3 totals 15 residues. This chain's CDR3 is CASSLGSGYTDTQYF. CDR3 sequence (DNA): TGTGCCAGCAGCTTAGGTAGCGGGTACACAGATACGCAGTATTTT.

The chain recombines TRBV6-6 with TRBJ2-5, with 7 bases that match TRBD1. With the DNA end fitting TRBJ2-7 better, the J assignment may be wrong. In germline, CDR1 is MNHNY, CDR2 SVGAGI (reference sequence). The CDR3 spans 13 residues. The CDR3 DNA reads as TGTGCCAGCAGGATGACAGGGTTTGACGAGCAGTACTTC. Its protein is CASRMTGFDEQYF.

V and J are TRBV28 and TRBJ1-4, with D possibly being TRBD1 (5 bases). The CDR3 has 16 amino acids. Germline values: CDR1 MDHEN, CDR2 SYDVKM. The ends were cut back, 4 bases at V and 3 bases at J, with 15 bases in the middle. In nucleotides, the CDR3 is TGTGCCAGCAGTTCTGCAGGGCAGGGATCTAATGAAAAACTGTTTTTT. Translated: CASSSAGQGSNEKLFF.

There are many counts of this clonotype. The rearrangement joins TRBV14 to TRBJ2-1, with D perhaps matching TRBD1 or TRBD2 (6 bases each). This CDR3 is built from 16 residues. Germline lookup yields CDR1 SGHDN and CDR2 FVKESK. With 4 bases removed from V and 4 bases from J, the gap between germline ends came to 17 bases. CDR3 residues: CASSPPGGVIYNEQFF. The CDR3 DNA reads as TGTGCCAGCAGCCCCCCCGGGGGCGTTATTTACAATGAGCAGTTCTTC.

Notes on this clonotype: No DNA is shown, since the ends of the CDR3 on it are uncertain; the CDR3 is the one TCRdb lists. V is TRBV6-5 and J is TRBJ2-1; the table calls TRBD1, which could not be checked here. Ends included, the CDR3 has 15 residues. Germline V lookup: CDR1 MNHEY, CDR2 SVGAGI. The CDR3 region is CASSTSGQEGNEQFF.

CDR3 sequence reads: CAISGDSGAYEQYF. In nucleotides, the CDR3 is TGTGCCATCAGCGGGGACAGTGGGGCCTACGAGCAGTACTTC. The chain carries TRBV10-3 and TRBJ2-5; TRBD1 aligns across 7 bases. The J call may be incorrect, as the DNA end agrees better with TRBJ2-7. The CDR3 covers 14 residues. Germline assignment: CDR1 ENHRY and CDR2 SYGVKD.

This clonotype was observed at least ten times. The chain combines TRBV28 with TRBJ2-6; 9 bases align to TRBD1. The length of the CDR3 is 17 residues. Germline V CDR1 and CDR2: MDHEN, SYDVKM. The V gene end was trimmed by 2 bases and the J gene end by 0 bases; junction bases not matched to a gene: 2. The CDR3 coding sequence is TGTGCCAGCAGTTTAGCGACAGGGGGCTCTGGGGCCAACGTCCTGACTTTC. Translating it yields CASSLATGGSGANVLTF.

In regard to this clonotype: Germline is not matched at one junction end, which may reflect a read error. The rearrangement links TRBV11-1 to TRBJ1-6; TRBD1 might be the D (6 bases). This CDR3 is built from 14 residues. Germline loops: CDR1 SGHAT, CDR2 FQDESV (reference sequence). The chain's CDR3 is CASSLGQAPQPPHF. CDR3 nucleotides: TGTGCCAGCAGCTTAGGACAGGCTCCGCAGCCCCCCCACTTT.

This clonotype was picked up a small number of times. This sequence joins TRBV5-8 and TRBJ2-7; no definite D call. Per germline, CDR1 SGHTS and CDR2 YDEGEE. CDR3 length: 13 residues. V lost 0 bases and J lost 2, with 6 bases in between. In DNA form, the CDR3 reads TGTGCCAGCAGCTTGGGTATGGCCTACGAGCAGTACTTC. Translated: CASSLGMAYEQYF.

The chain has TRBV3-1 and TRBJ2-3; unclear D gene. The CDR3 totals 14 residues. Between the trimmed V and J ends, which lost 2 bases and 2 bases, there was a span of 8 bases. Germline V gene sequence: CDR1 LGHDT, CDR2 YNNKEL (reference sequence). CDR3 region: CASSQSVLTDTQYF. The CDR3 nucleotides read TGTGCCAGCAGCCAATCCGTGCTCACAGATACGCAGTATTTT.

With regard to this clonotype: A junction end diverges from the germline sequence, so it may reflect a read error. This chain joins TRBV14 and TRBJ1-1; 10 positions agree with TRBD1. Germline V lookup: CDR1 SGHDN, CDR2 FVKESK. This CDR3 comprises 15 residues. The CDR3 bases are TGTGCCAGCAGCCGATGGGGACAGGGGAACATTGAAGCTTTCTTT. It codes for CASSRWGQGNIEAFF.

The rearrangement joins TRBV11-2 to TRBJ2-5; D call uncertain. Trimming removed 8 bases from V and 3 bases from J, with 34 bases in between. Germline lookup yields CDR1 SGHAT and CDR2 FQNNGV. The CDR3 contains 20 residues. CDR3 nucleotides: TGTGCCAGCCGACATGCCAGCAGCTTAGATCGACGACGGACGGAAGAGACCCAGTACTTC. Translation: CASRHASSLDRRRTEETQYF.